A selection of T cell receptor beta chains follows, all from one sample in a study of blood T cells in healthy people across ages. TCRdb re-analysed the 5' RACE reads in MiXCR, keeping a single row per CDR3 protein. The sample includes 450,000 to 700,000 distinct CDR3 sequences, 25% to 30% of them seen just once. The sequenced material came from blood. Every receptor here comes from a woman between 65 and 79 years old in good health. The CDR3 runs from the conserved cysteine through the conserved F or W. D genes are given only for firm matches. A row's size may be missing; if present it is once, few, many or a size class.

V,J,size,D,CDR3,DNA
TRBV12-3/TRBV12-4,TRBJ1-2,-,-,CASSLGIDIYGYTF,TGTGCCAGCAGTTTAGGGATAGATATCTATGGCTACACCTTC
TRBV24-1,TRBJ1-2,-,-,CATSDPHRAGYTF,TGTGCCACCAGTGATCCCCACAGGGCTGGCTACACCTTC
TRBV29-1,TRBJ2-7,few,-,CSVIRAKASYEQYF,TGCAGCGTGATCCGGGCCAAGGCGTCCTACGAGCAGTACTTC
TRBV29-1,TRBJ2-2,-,-,CSVPGLGVTGELFF,TGCAGCGTTCCAGGATTAGGGGTCACCGGGGAGCTGTTTTTT
TRBV15,TRBJ2-1,few,-,CATSRGVGSPYNEQFF,TGTGCCACCAGCAGAGGGGTAGGCAGCCCCTACAATGAGCAGTTCTTC
TRBV20-1,TRBJ2-5,-,-,CSARVRQETQYF,TGCAGTGCTAGAGTGCGGCAAGAGACCCAGTACTTC
TRBV5-1,TRBJ2-2,-,-,CASSFRGETNTGELFF,TGCGCCAGCAGCTTTAGGGGGGAGACGAACACCGGGGAGCTGTTTTTT
TRBV28,TRBJ2-7,few,TRBD2,CASNIGGAGSYEQYF,TGTGCCAGCAACATCGGGGGGGCCGGTTCCTACGAGCAGTACTTC
TRBV5-1,TRBJ2-7,-,-,CASSLASGRATYEQYF,TGCGCCAGCAGCTTGGCCTCCGGCAGGGCTACCTACGAGCAGTACTTC
TRBV13,TRBJ2-7,-,-,CASSLRWGNEQYF,TGTGCCAGCAGCTTAAGGTGGGGGAACGAGCAGTACTTC
TRBV3-1,TRBJ2-3,-,-,CASSQDGLLTDTQYF,TGTGCCAGCAGCCAAGACGGCCTCCTCACAGATACGCAGTATTTT
TRBV5-1,TRBJ2-6,-,-,CASSPGPGGANVLTF,TGCGCCAGCAGCCCGGGTCCCGGTGGGGCCAACGTCCTGACTTTC
TRBV3-1,TRBJ2-7,-,TRBD1,CASSQEGQGLLDEQNF,TGTGCCAGCAGCCAAGAGGGACAGGGCCTTTTGGACGAGCAGAACTTC
TRBV5-1,TRBJ2-1,few,TRBD1,CASSLSGQGSNEQFF,TGCGCCAGCAGCTTGTCCGGACAGGGATCCAATGAGCAGTTCTTC
TRBV12-3/TRBV12-4,TRBJ1-2,few,-,CASSLGPRYNYGYTF,TGTGCCAGCAGTTTAGGCCCTCGTTATAACTATGGCTACACCTTC
TRBV5-4,TRBJ2-7,-,TRBD1,CALSRRGIYEQYF,TGTGCCCTCTCTCGCAGGGGGATTTACGAGCAGTACTTC
TRBV2,TRBJ1-1,few,TRBD1,CASGGDRSNTEAFF,TGTGCCAGCGGCGGGGACAGATCGAACACTGAAGCTTTCTTT